The present entry profiles one TCR beta chain with its context. Germline V gene lookup returns CDR1 SGDLS and CDR2 YYNGEE. The CDR3 has 17 residues. The trim removed 0 bases at V and 2 bases at J, leaving 8 bases unmatched. The data stem from a study of beta chain features in type 1 diabetes. Reverse transcription of all isolated RNA meant that expressed TCRB transcripts were sequenced. The table came from immunoSEQ multiplex PCR; TCRdb's copy has only in-frame clones and leaves some out. Here the sample spans around 430,000 clones, about 29% being singletons. This sequence originates from a man in his late teens or twenties in good health. The chain combines TRBV9 with TRBJ2-7; 10 bases are a match to TRBD2. Sample: naive CD4+ T cells from blood. CDR3 bases: TGTGCCAGCAGCGTAGCAGCGGGAGGGGCCGGGGCCTACGAGCAGTACTTC. Its translation is CASSVAAGGAGAYEQYF.